The 32 T cell receptor beta chains in this list originate from one sample, sequenced in a study of tumor-infiltrating lymphocytes in primary liver carcinoma. A constant-region primer served to make TCR beta cDNA from 500 to 550 ng total RNA. Library construction for TCR beta comprised three nested multiplex PCR rounds performed with slightly modified ARM-PCR. Amplification in the first two PCR rounds was performed using TRBV1-TRBV30 forward primers and a C-beta reverse primer for roughly 10 cycles each. TCRdb independently ran MiXCR on the multiplex PCR reads; one entry per CDR3 protein. The sample holds fewer than 90,000 distinct CDR3 sequences, around 70% seen once. Unsorted bulk tissue, roughly 20-34 mg of it, served as the source for co-extraction of RNA and DNA. Sequencing input: liver tumor tissue from sampling region 1. This sample's subset: tumor region T1, superior pole. These receptors were collected from a man aged 40-50 years with primary liver carcinoma and hepatitis B virus infection.

The sample holds many counts of this clonotype. This chain links TRBV28 with TRBJ2-3, with 9 positions matching TRBD1. V gave up 4 bases and J gave up 7 bases; unmatched junction bases: 6. From germline, CDR1 is MDHEN and CDR2 SYDVKM. CDR3 length: 14 residues. CDR3 region: CASSYGDRDYTQYF. The CDR3 nucleotides are TGTGCCAGCAGTTACGGGGACAGGGATTATACGCAGTATTTT.

With regard to this clonotype: The junction departs from germline at one end; a sequencing error may be responsible. The J gene is TRBJ2-1, the V gene TRBV6-5, with D tentatively TRBD1 or TRBD2 (5 bases each). The CDR3 contains 14 residues. Germline CDR1 and CDR2: MNHEY and SVGAGI. CDR3 bases: TGTGCCAGCAGCCAATCGGGGACCTACAACGAGCAGTTCTTC. Its translation is CASSQSGTYNEQFF.

The sample holds one count of this clonotype. Compared with germline, one end of the junction differs, possibly owing to a read error. The chain employs TRBV6-1 and TRBJ1-5; 7 bases are shared with TRBD1. CDR3 length: 17 residues. Germline loops: CDR1 MNHNS, CDR2 SASEGT. The CDR3 is CAISDPGTVYSNQPQHF. The CDR3 DNA is TGTGCCATCAGTGATCCCGGGACAGTCTATAGCAATCAGCCCCAGCATTTT.

Concerning this clonotype: At one boundary the junction diverges from the germline segment, which might be a read error. The chain has TRBV6-5 and TRBJ1-5; 11 bases map to TRBD1. This CDR3 region has 14 residues. CDR1 is MNHEY and CDR2 is SVGAGI in the germline V gene. The CDR3 spells CAGRTGGSNQPQHF. The CDR3 nucleotides read TGTGCCGGCAGGACAGGGGGCTCTAATCAGCCCCAGCATTTT.

This clonotype has a count of ten or more. The J gene is TRBJ2-1, the V gene TRBV5-4; no firm D call. V was shortened by 2 bases and J by 7 bases, with 4 bases between the two germline ends. The CDR3 totals 11 residues. CDR1 SGHNT and CDR2 YYREEE come from the germline V gene (reference sequence). CDR3 nucleotides: TGTGCCAGCAGCTTAAGTAATGAGCAGTTCTTC. Its translation is CASSLSNEQFF.

On this clonotype itself: A junction end diverges from the germline sequence, so it may reflect a read error. The J gene is TRBJ2-4, the V gene TRBV12-3 or TRBV12-4; 8 nucleotides match TRBD2. This CDR3 comprises 13 residues. DNA of the CDR3: TGTGCCAGCAGTTTAAACGGGGGGGGCATTAAGTACTTC. Translated, it gives CASSLNGGGIKYF.

On this clonotype itself: At one end the junction does not follow the germline gene, possibly because of a read error. The V gene is TRBV4-1, the J gene TRBJ1-2, with 7 bases that match TRBD1. Germline loops: CDR1 MGHRA, CDR2 YSYEKL. The CDR3 has 16 amino acids. The CDR3 region is CASSQVEGARYYGYTF. DNA for the CDR3: TGCGCCAGCAGCCAGGTGGAGGGGGCAAGATACTATGGTTACACCTTC.

Details on this clonotype: The conserved closing phenylalanine or tryptophan is absent in this CDR3, likely reflecting a read error. This rearrangement joins TRBV11-2 to TRBJ2-1; TRBD2 agrees at 8 bases. The V gene's germline CDR1 is SGHAT and CDR2 FQNNGV. The CDR3 loop spans 16 amino acids. This chain's CDR3 is CASSLDIGLAMGEQFS. The CDR3 DNA sequence: TGTGCTAGCAGCTTGGATATCGGACTAGCCATGGGTGAACAGTTCTCC.

On this clonotype itself: The junction departs from germline at one end; a sequencing error may be responsible. The chain recombines TRBV6-4 with TRBJ2-3; perhaps TRBD2 as D (6 bases). From germline, CDR1 is MRHNA and CDR2 SNTAGT. The CDR3 contains 16 residues. The CDR3 bases are TGTGCCAGCAGTGACTCGACTAACGGGAGCACAGTTACGCAGTATTTT. This gives the protein CASSDSTNGSTVTQYF.

This clonotype is termed large. DNA for the CDR3: TGTGCCAGCAGCTCCGCTGCAGGCGGTAATGAGCAGTTCTTC. Its protein is CASSSAAGGNEQFF. The chain carries TRBV11-2 and TRBJ2-1; D remains ambiguous. The ends were cut back, 4 bases at V and 7 bases at J, with 14 bases in the middle. This CDR3 is 14 amino acids long. Germline CDR1 SGHAT, CDR2 FQNNGV.

On this clonotype itself: A clone one base away is much larger, so this may be a read error. The chain uses TRBV12-3 or TRBV12-4 and TRBJ2-7; D possibly corresponds to TRBD2 (6 bases). V gave up 5 bases and J gave up 5 bases, with 16 bases separating them. The CDR3 runs 14 residues. The CDR3: CASSIYGGQDEQYF. The DNA for the CDR3 is TGTGCCAGCAGTATTTACGGGGGTCAGGACGAGCAGTACTTC.

By share, this clonotype counts as medium-sized (0.01 to 0.1%). The CDR3 loop reads CASRDSYNEQFF. The CDR3 DNA sequence: TGTGCCAGCCGGGACTCCTACAATGAGCAGTTCTTC. The genes are TRBV6-5 and TRBJ2-1; D is perhaps TRBD2 (5 bases). From germline, CDR1 is MNHEY and CDR2 SVGAGI. The CDR3 loop spans 12 amino acids. The V end was cut by 8 bases, the J end by 0 bases, with 5 bases between.

Only one count was recorded for this clonotype. No conserved phenylalanine or tryptophan is present at the end of the CDR3, so a read error is the likely explanation. As DNA, the CDR3 is TGTGCCAGCAGTCAAGACCAGAGGAATACTGAAGCTTTCTCT. This sequence encodes CASSQDQRNTEAFS. The V gene is TRBV4-2, the J gene TRBJ1-1; no clear D. CDR3 length equals 14 residues. Germline V gives CDR1 LGHNA, CDR2 YNFKEQ.

A remark on this clonotype: At one of its ends the junction is not consistent with the germline gene, which may arise from a read error. The V call is TRBV7-3, the J call TRBJ2-3, with 9 bases fitting TRBD2. CDR3 length: 15 amino acids. Per the germline V gene, CDR1 is SGHTA and CDR2 is FQGTGA. CDR3 bases: TGTGTCAGCACCAAAACTAGCGGGAGCACAGATACGCAGTATTTT. Protein sequence: CVSTKTSGSTDTQYF.

This clonotype was observed many times. The chain is built from TRBV5-1 and TRBJ2-1; D is possibly TRBD2 (6 bases). Germline V CDR1 and CDR2: SGHRS, YFSETQ. V was pared by 4 bases and J by 7 bases, with 18 bases between. The CDR3 runs 15 residues. For the CDR3, the DNA is TGCGCCAGCAGCCTCTTCGGGGGAGGTATAAATGAGCAGTTCTTC. Translating it yields CASSLFGGGINEQFF.

This chain joins TRBV6-1 and TRBJ1-2; TRBD1 aligns across 7 bases. The V gene's germline CDR1 is MNHNS and CDR2 SASEGT. V was clipped by 0 bases and J by 8 bases; unmatched bases: 6. This CDR3 spans 14 amino acids. The CDR3 DNA sequence: TGTGCCAGCAGTGAAGCGCGAGACAGGGCGGGCTACACCTTC. This sequence encodes CASSEARDRAGYTF.

In the case of this clonotype: The junction and the germline gene differ at one end; a read error may be behind it. J is TRBJ2-7 and V is TRBV28; D gene ambiguous. The CDR3 has 13 amino acids. Per germline, CDR1 MDHEN and CDR2 SYDVKM. The CDR3 protein is CASSLSDGRKQYF. The CDR3 DNA is TGTGCCAGTAGTTTATCGGACGGCCGCAAGCAGTACTTC. The full variable domain, rest sourced from reference TRBV28 and TRBJ2-7, is DVKVTQSSRYLVKRTGEKVFLECVQDMDHENMFWYRQDPGLGLRLIYFSYDVKMKEKGDIPEGYSVSREKKERFSLILESASTNQTSMYLCASSLSDGRKQYFGPGTRLTVT.

Comment on this clonotype: At one end the junction does not follow the germline gene, possibly because of a read error. This sequence joins TRBV6-5 and TRBJ2-5, with 7 bases that match TRBD2. CDR1 is MNHEY, CDR2 SVGAGI, per germline. The CDR3 is 14 residues long. CDR3 sequence (DNA): TGTGCAAGCAGTCAAGCGGGATCTCGGGAGACCCAGTACTTC. Amino acid sequence: CASSQAGSRETQYF.

This clonotype was recorded many times. The genes are TRBV11-2 and TRBJ1-3; TRBD1 matches at 8 bases. V lost 4 bases to trimming and J lost 0 bases; unmatched junction nucleotides: 17. Germline V gene lookup returns CDR1 SGHAT and CDR2 FQNNGV. This CDR3 spans 20 amino acids. The CDR3 loop reads CASSSSLRGQVVGSGNTIYF. The CDR3 DNA reads TGTGCCAGCAGCTCCTCCCTCCGGGGACAGGTTGTCGGCTCTGGAAACACCATATATTTT.

The chain is built from TRBV6-1 and TRBJ2-7, with TRBD1 matching 8 bases. V dropped 6 bases and J dropped 8; count of bases not matched to a gene: 15. The CDR3 consists of 15 residues. Germline V gene lookup returns CDR1 MNHNS and CDR2 SASEGT. CDR3 DNA: TGTGCCAGCAGGCTGGGACAGGCGGCAAAGTACAAGCAGTACTTC. Translating it yields CASRLGQAAKYKQYF.

This clonotype was counted ten times or more. The chain combines TRBV29-1 with TRBJ2-1, with 9 bases aligning to TRBD1. The CDR3 spans 13 residues. Germline loops: CDR1 SQVTM, CDR2 ANQGSEA. Trimming cost V 6 bases and J 7 bases; bases outside gene matches: 7. DNA for the CDR3: TGCAGCGTCGCTGGGACAGGGTTGAATGAGCAGTTCTTC. The encoded protein is CSVAGTGLNEQFF.

This clonotype was observed a single time. A read error may explain this, as a much larger clone is one base away. The V gene is TRBV11-2, the J gene TRBJ2-7; TRBD1 might be the D (5 bases). Germline lookup yields CDR1 SGHAT and CDR2 FQNNGV. The CDR3 sequence is 14 residues long. CDR3 nucleotide sequence: TGTGTCAGCAGCTCTAACAGGAACTCCTACGAGCAGTACTTC. It yields the protein CVSSSNRNSYEQYF.

This clonotype was seen ten or more times. The chain employs TRBV6-5 and TRBJ2-7; 7 nucleotides agree with TRBD1. V lost 0 bases to trimming and J lost 1 base; unmatched junction nucleotides: 3. The CDR3 contains 15 residues. Germline CDR1 reads MNHEY; CDR2 reads SVGAGI. The CDR3 here is CASSYSGQESYEQYF. The CDR3 bases are TGTGCCAGCAGTTACTCTGGACAGGAATCCTACGAGCAGTACTTC.

This clonotype was counted many times. V usage is TRBV24-1 and J usage is TRBJ2-2; D remains unclear. V was clipped by 9 bases and J by 1 base, with 5 bases between them. Germline CDR1 KGHDR, CDR2 SFDVKD. This CDR3 has 12 residues. The DNA of the CDR3 is TGTGCCACCGGGGAGAACACCGGGGAGCTGTTTTTT. This encodes CATGENTGELFF.

Comments on this clonotype: At one end the junction does not follow the germline gene, possibly because of a read error. The V gene is TRBV12-3 or TRBV12-4, the J gene TRBJ2-3; D is possibly TRBD1 (7 bases). The CDR3 is 15 residues long. The CDR3 nucleotides are TGTGCCAGCAGTTTCGAACTAGCTGGGACAGATGCGCAGTATTTT. As protein: CASSFELAGTDAQYF.

This clonotype was observed a handful of times. The rearrangement links TRBV20-1 to TRBJ2-1, with D perhaps TRBD1 (6 bases). Trimming took off 4 bases at V and 7 bases at J, with 11 bases between the two ends. Looked up from germline, CDR1 is DFQATT and CDR2 is SNEGSKA (reference sequence). This CDR3 is 12 amino acids long. The CDR3 DNA follows: TGCAGTGCTAACGTACAGGGAAATGAGCAGTTCTTC. It yields the protein CSANVQGNEQFF.

Concerning this clonotype itself: A much larger clone sits a single nucleotide away, making a read error possible. This chain uses TRBV28 with TRBJ1-4, with D possibly TRBD1 on 6 matching bases. The CDR3 has 16 amino acids. CDR1 MDHEN and CDR2 SYDVKM come from the germline V gene. The CDR3 coding sequence is TGTGTCAGCAGGCAACCGACAGGACGGATTAATGAAAAACTGTTTTTT. Protein sequence: CVSRQPTGRINEKLFF.

On this clonotype: The junction does not match germline at one end; this may be a read error. This chain connects TRBV7-8 to TRBJ2-7; perhaps TRBD1 as D (6 bases). From germline, CDR1 is SGHVS and CDR2 FQNEAQ. This CDR3 contains 15 residues. The CDR3 reads CASSLEGGRSYERYF. CDR3 DNA: TGCGCCAGCAGCTTAGAAGGGGGACGGTCCTACGAGCGGTACTTC. Variable domain in full (rest from reference TRBV7-8 and TRBJ2-7): GAGVSQSPRYKVAKRGQDVALRCDPISGHVSLFWYQQALGQGPEFLTYFQNEAQLDKSGLPSDRFFAERPEGSVSTLKIQRTQQEDSAVYLCASSLEGGRSYERYFGPGTRLTVT.

A word on this clonotype: This may arise from a read error, as a much more abundant clone is one base away. The V gene is TRBV7-9, the J gene TRBJ2-2; either TRBD1 or TRBD2 may fit D (7 bases each). The CDR3 totals 16 residues. Germline V CDR1 and CDR2: SEHNR, FQNEAQ (reference sequence). CDR3 loop: CASSKGAGANIGELFF. Here the CDR3 DNA reads TGTGCCAGCAGCAAGGGGGCGGGAGCGAACATCGGGGAGCTGTTTTTT.

About this clonotype: A much larger clonotype is one base distant, so this may be a read error. The chain uses TRBV24-1 and TRBJ2-3, with D perhaps matching TRBD1 (5 bases). CDR3 length: 13 residues. Germline V gene sequence: CDR1 KGHDR, CDR2 SFDVKD. CDR3 bases: TGTGCCACCGGTGATACACCCAGGGATATGCAGTATTTT. It encodes CATGDTPRDMQYF.

Notes on this clonotype: Its ends do not fully match the called genes, so a read error is possible. The chain uses TRBV6-6 and TRBJ2-5; possible D gene TRBD2, 7 bases. There are 15 residues in the CDR3. CDR1 MNHNY and CDR2 SVGAGI come from the germline V gene (reference sequence). The CDR3 loop reads CASTPLRGEGETQHF. In DNA, the CDR3 is TGTGCCAGCACCCCATTAAGGGGGGAGGGAGAGACCCAGCACTTC.

This clonotype was seen more than once but under ten times. Relative to the germline gene, one junction end is altered; a read error may explain this. The rearrangement uses TRBV6-5 and TRBJ2-2, with D tentatively TRBD1 or TRBD2 (5 bases each). CDR3 length: 12 residues. The germline V gene encodes CDR1 MNHEY and CDR2 SVGAGI. CDR3 loop: CASRERGGEPFF. The CDR3 nucleotides are TGTGCTAGCAGGGAGAGGGGTGGGGAGCCGTTTTTT.